This entry is about one T cell receptor (beta chain). Its antigen is undetermined. Measured with immunoSEQ multiplex PCR; TCRdb has only the in-frame clones, and not every one. The sample has about 160,000 clones; 91% are singletons. These data originate in a study of T cell responses to AZD1222 COVID-19 vaccine. V lost 2 bases and J 5 bases, leaving 16 bases between the germline ends. In germline, CDR1 is LGHDT, CDR2 YNNKEL (reference sequence). The CDR3 has 15 residues. Study-level findings and limits: Spike was spanned by vaccine-associated CD4 TCRs, with dominance at 160-218 and 743-854. Nearly half of the spike-specific TCRs reportedly recognize variant regions that carry no mutations.

This sequence joins TRBV3-1 (or the pseudogene TRBV3-2) and TRBJ2-7, with D perhaps TRBD1 or TRBD2 (7 bases each). The receptor was derived from an adult in good health. The sample was peripheral blood, taken on day 0 of AZD1222 vaccination. CDR3 in DNA: TGTGCCAGCAGCCAAAGGGACAGCGGGAATCACGAGCAGTACTTC. Translated: CASSQRDSGNHEQYF.